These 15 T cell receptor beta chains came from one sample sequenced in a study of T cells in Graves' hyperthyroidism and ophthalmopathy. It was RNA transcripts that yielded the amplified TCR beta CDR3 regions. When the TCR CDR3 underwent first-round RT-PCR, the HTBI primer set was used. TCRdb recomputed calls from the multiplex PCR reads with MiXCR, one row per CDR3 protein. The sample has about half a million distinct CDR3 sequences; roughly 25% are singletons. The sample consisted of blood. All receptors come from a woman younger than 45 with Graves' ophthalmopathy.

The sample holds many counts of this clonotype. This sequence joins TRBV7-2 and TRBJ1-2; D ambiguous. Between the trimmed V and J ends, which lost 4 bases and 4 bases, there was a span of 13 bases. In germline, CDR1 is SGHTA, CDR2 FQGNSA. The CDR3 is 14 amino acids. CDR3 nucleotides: TGTGCCAGCAGCTCCGCCGCGTTCATCTATGGCTACACCTTC. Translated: CASSSAAFIYGYTF.

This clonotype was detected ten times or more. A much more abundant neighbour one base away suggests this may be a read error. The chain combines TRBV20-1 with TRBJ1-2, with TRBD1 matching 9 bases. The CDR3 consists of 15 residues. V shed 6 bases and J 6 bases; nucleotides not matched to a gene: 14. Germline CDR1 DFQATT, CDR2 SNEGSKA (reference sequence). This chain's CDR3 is CSASITGQGTHGYTF. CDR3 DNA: TGCAGTGCCTCCATCACGGGACAGGGAACCCATGGCTACACCTTC.

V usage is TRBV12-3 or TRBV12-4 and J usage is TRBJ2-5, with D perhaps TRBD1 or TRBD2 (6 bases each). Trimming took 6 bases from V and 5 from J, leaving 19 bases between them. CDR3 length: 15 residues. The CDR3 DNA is TGTGCCAGCAGCCCCCGGGGGCAGGCCGGGGAGACCCAGTACTTC. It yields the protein CASSPRGQAGETQYF.

For the CDR3, the DNA is TGTGCCAGCAGTTCAAACCCCACAGTCAACACTGAAGCTTTCTTT. Translating it yields CASSSNPTVNTEAFF. The chain has TRBV12-3 or TRBV12-4 and TRBJ1-1; D unresolved. The CDR3 is made up of 15 amino acids. Trimming left V 4 bases short and J 2 bases short, with 14 bases between.

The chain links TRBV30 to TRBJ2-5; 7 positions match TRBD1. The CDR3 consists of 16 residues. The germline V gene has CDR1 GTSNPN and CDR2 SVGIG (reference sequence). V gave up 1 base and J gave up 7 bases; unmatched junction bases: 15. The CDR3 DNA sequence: TGTGCCTGGAGTGCTTTCAGGGGGAGAATCGACGTGACCCAGTACTTC. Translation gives CAWSAFRGRIDVTQYF.

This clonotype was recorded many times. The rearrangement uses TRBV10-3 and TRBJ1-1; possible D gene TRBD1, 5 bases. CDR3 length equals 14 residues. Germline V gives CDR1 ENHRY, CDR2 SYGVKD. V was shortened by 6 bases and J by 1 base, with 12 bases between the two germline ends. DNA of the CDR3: TGTGCCATCAGCCCAGGGCAAACGAACACTGAAGCTTTCTTT. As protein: CAISPGQTNTEAFF.

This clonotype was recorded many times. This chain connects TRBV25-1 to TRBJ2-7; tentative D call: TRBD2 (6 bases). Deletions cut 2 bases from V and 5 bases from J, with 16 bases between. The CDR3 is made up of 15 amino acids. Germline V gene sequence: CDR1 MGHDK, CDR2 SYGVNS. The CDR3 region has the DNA TGTGCCAGCAGTGAAGTCGGAGGGATAGTCGACGAGCAGTACTTC. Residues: CASSEVGGIVDEQYF.

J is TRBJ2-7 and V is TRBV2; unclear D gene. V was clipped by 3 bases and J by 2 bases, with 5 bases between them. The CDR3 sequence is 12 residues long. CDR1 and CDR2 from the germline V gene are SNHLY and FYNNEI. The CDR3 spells CASSDTTYEQYF. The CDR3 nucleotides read TGTGCCAGCAGTGACACTACCTACGAGCAGTACTTC.

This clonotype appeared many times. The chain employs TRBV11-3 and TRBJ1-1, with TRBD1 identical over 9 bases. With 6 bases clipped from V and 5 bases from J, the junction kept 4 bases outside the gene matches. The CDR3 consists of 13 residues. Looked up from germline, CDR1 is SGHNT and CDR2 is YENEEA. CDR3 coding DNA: TGTGCCAGCAGGCGACAGGGGGAAACTGAAGCTTTCTTT. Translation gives CASRRQGETEAFF.

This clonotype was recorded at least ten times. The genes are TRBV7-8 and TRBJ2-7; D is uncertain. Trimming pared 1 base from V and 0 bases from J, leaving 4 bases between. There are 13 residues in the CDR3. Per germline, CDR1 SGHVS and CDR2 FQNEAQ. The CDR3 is CASSLGISYEQYF. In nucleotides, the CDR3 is TGTGCCAGCAGCTTAGGGATCTCCTACGAGCAGTACTTC.

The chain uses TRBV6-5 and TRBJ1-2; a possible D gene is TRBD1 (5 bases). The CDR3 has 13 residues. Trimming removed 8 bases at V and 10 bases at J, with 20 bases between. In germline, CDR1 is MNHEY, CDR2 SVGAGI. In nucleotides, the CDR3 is TGTGCCAGCTGTGTACTACGAGGGACGCTCTACACCTTC. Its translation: CASCVLRGTLYTF.

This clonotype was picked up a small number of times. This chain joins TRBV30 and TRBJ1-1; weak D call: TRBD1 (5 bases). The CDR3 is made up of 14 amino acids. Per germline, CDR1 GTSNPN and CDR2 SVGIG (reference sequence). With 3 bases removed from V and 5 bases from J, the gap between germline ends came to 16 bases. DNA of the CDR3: TGTGCCTGGAGATCAGGGAACAAGGGTACTGAAGCTTTCTTT. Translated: CAWRSGNKGTEAFF.

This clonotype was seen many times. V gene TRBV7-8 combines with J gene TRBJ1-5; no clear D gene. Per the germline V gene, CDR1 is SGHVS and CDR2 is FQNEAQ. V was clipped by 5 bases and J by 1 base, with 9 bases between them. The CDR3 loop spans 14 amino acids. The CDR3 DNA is TGTGCCAGCAGCGCAAGAAAAAGCAATCAGCCCCAGCATTTT. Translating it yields CASSARKSNQPQHF.

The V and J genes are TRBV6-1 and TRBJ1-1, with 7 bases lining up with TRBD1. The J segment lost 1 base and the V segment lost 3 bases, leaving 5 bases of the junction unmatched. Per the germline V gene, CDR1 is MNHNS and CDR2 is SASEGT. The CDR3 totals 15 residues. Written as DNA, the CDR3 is TGTGCCAGCAGTGATAAATGGACAGGGAACACTGAAGCTTTCTTT. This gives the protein CASSDKWTGNTEAFF.

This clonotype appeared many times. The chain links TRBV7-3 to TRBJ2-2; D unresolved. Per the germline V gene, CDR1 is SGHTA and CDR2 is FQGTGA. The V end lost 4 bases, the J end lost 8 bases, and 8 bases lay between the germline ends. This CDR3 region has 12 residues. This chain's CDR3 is CASSSVGGELFF. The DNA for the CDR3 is TGTGCCAGCAGCTCGGTCGGAGGGGAGCTGTTTTTT.